These 29 T cell receptor beta chains were all obtained from the same sample, sequenced in a study of blood T cells in healthy people across ages. A second about 7 to 12 cycle PCR used barcoded and J-beta primers. A single record per CDR3 protein comes from TCRdb applying MiXCR to the 5' RACE reads. The sample includes 1,100,000 or so distinct CDR3 sequences, 40% to 50% of them seen just once. Sequenced: blood. The receptors were gathered from a woman aged 60-75 years in good health.

This clonotype appeared many times. V usage is TRBV12-3 or TRBV12-4 and J usage is TRBJ1-4; D possibly corresponds to TRBD1 (6 bases). Trimming removed 9 bases from V and 5 bases from J, with 13 bases in between. The CDR3 runs 13 residues. The CDR3 is CASSGARNEKLFF. For the CDR3, the DNA is TGTGCCAGTTCAGGGGCCCGGAATGAAAAACTGTTTTTT.

This clonotype was observed a single time. This chain joins TRBV7-8 and TRBJ2-2; D call uncertain. Trimming took off 1 base at V and 7 bases at J, with 13 bases between the two ends. This CDR3 spans 15 amino acids. CDR1 is SGHVS, CDR2 FQNEAQ, per germline. CDR3 nucleotide sequence: TGTGCCAGCAGCTTAGTTCCTGGTGGCGGCGGGGAGCTGTTTTTT. It is translated as CASSLVPGGGGELFF.

As for this clonotype: A clone one base away is much larger, so this may be a read error. The V call is TRBV7-9, the J call TRBJ2-1; the match to TRBD2 covers 11 bases. Germline V lookup: CDR1 SEHNR, CDR2 FQNEAQ (reference sequence). J gave up 2 bases and V 6 bases, and 3 bases lay outside the gene matches. The CDR3 sequence is 15 residues long. CDR3 protein: CASRQLAGAYNEQFF. The CDR3 DNA reads TGTGCCAGCAGACAACTAGCGGGAGCCTACAATGAGCAGTTCTTC. The entire variable domain, with the rest obtained from reference TRBV7-9 and TRBJ2-1, is as follows: DTGVSQNPRHKITKRGQNVTFRCDPISEHNRLYWYRQTLGQGPEFLTYFQNEAQLEKSRLLSDRFSAERPKGSFSTLEIQRTEQGDSAMYLCASRQLAGAYNEQFFGPGTRLTVL.

V is TRBV28 and J is TRBJ2-5; 9 nucleotides match TRBD1. CDR3 length: 14 amino acids. Germline-derived CDR1 and CDR2 are MDHEN and SYDVKM. The V and J ends lost 2 bases and 5 bases, in that order; junction bases with no gene match: 3. The CDR3, as DNA: TGTGCCAGCAGTTTAGGAGGACAGGGGGAGACCCAGTACTTC. It yields the protein CASSLGGQGETQYF.

This clonotype turned up a few times. The chain uses TRBV3-1 and TRBJ2-6; a possible D gene is TRBD2 (5 bases). Germline loops: CDR1 LGHDT, CDR2 YNNKEL (reference sequence). Trimming took off 2 bases at V and 8 bases at J, with 16 bases between the two ends. The CDR3 runs 16 residues. CDR3 sequence reads: CASSQRSGEVTNVLTF. As DNA, the CDR3 is TGTGCCAGCAGCCAACGGTCCGGGGAAGTTACCAACGTCCTGACTTTC.

This clonotype was counted between two and nine times. Since a much larger clone is just one base distant, this may be a read error. This chain uses TRBV29-1 with TRBJ2-7; TRBD2 is a possible D gene (5 bases). Trimming cost V 7 bases and J 0 bases, with 7 bases left between them. Per germline, CDR1 SQVTM and CDR2 ANQGSEA. This CDR3 contains 11 residues. This CDR3 reads CSAGNSYEQYF. The CDR3 region has the DNA TGCAGCGCCGGGAACTCCTACGAGCAGTACTTC.

The chain links TRBV15 to TRBJ2-2; no clear D gene. The length of the CDR3 is 13 residues. Germline values: CDR1 LNHNV, CDR2 YYDKDF (reference sequence). V shed 1 base and J shed 4 bases, with 4 bases lying between them. CDR3 nucleotide sequence: TGTGCCACCAGCAGAGTAAGCACCGGGGAGCTGTTTTTT. This sequence encodes CATSRVSTGELFF.

This chain uses TRBV11-2 with TRBJ1-2, with 7 bases aligning to TRBD1. Trimming cost V 6 bases and J 4 bases; bases outside gene matches: 2. CDR3 length: 12 residues. The V gene's germline CDR1 is SGHAT and CDR2 FQNNGV. The CDR3, as DNA: TGTGCCAGCAGGTGGACAGGCTATGGCTACACCTTC. As protein: CASRWTGYGYTF.

The chain uses TRBV29-1 and TRBJ2-1; D is possibly TRBD2 (6 bases). The DNA end favors TRBJ2-7, so the J call may be wrong. Looked up from germline, CDR1 is SQVTM and CDR2 is ANQGSEA. The CDR3 contains 14 residues. The CDR3 here is CSVLRDPTYNEQYF. DNA of the CDR3: TGCAGCGTTTTGCGGGACCCTACCTACAATGAGCAGTACTTC.

In its sample, this clonotype was seen a few times. The CDR3 reads CASSSNSYGYTF. The CDR3 DNA is TGTGCCAGCAGCTCTAACTCCTATGGCTACACCTTC. This chain connects TRBV6-6 to TRBJ1-2; D is unresolved. Per germline, CDR1 MNHNY and CDR2 SVGAGI (reference sequence). The CDR3 is 12 amino acids. V lost 6 bases to trimming and J lost 4 bases, with 9 bases between them.

The genes are TRBV2 and TRBJ1-2, with 8 bases lining up with TRBD1. This CDR3 is 14 amino acids long. The junction had 8 bases not matched to a gene; V was cut back by 4 bases and J by 7 bases. Germline values: CDR1 SNHLY, CDR2 FYNNEI. CDR3 sequence: CASSVGQGASGYTF. The CDR3, as DNA: TGTGCCAGCAGTGTAGGGCAGGGGGCCAGTGGCTACACCTTC. Complete variable domain (other parts from reference TRBV2 and TRBJ1-2): EPEVTQTPSHQVTQMGQEVILRCVPISNHLYFYWYRQILGQKVEFLVSFYNNEISEKSEIFDDQFSVERPDGSNFTLKIRSTKLEDSAMYFCASSVGQGASGYTFGSGTRLTVV.

Comment on this clonotype: This sequence may be a read error, since a much larger clone differs from it by one base. The chain links TRBV20-1 to TRBJ2-1; 15 positions match TRBD2. Losses at the gene ends were 7 bases for V and 1 base for J; bases not matched to a gene: 5. The length of the CDR3 is 16 residues. Germline CDR1 reads DFQATT; CDR2 reads SNEGSKA (reference sequence). CDR3 in amino acids: CSGAGLAGGSYNEQFF. The CDR3 DNA follows: TGCAGTGGTGCCGGACTAGCGGGAGGGTCCTACAATGAGCAGTTCTTC.

This clonotype was observed a few times. The chain recombines TRBV28 with TRBJ1-5; D is unresolved. This CDR3 has 12 amino acids. V was cut by 10 bases and J by 7 bases, with 14 bases left in between. The germline V gene encodes CDR1 MDHEN and CDR2 SYDVKM. The CDR3 DNA reads TGTGCCACCTCCGAAGTCGAACAGCCCCAGCATTTT. Its protein product is CATSEVEQPQHF.

This clonotype was counted only a few times. The chain links TRBV7-9 to TRBJ2-5, with D possibly being TRBD1 (5 bases). From germline, CDR1 is SEHNR and CDR2 FQNEAQ (reference sequence). This CDR3 comprises 15 residues. Trimming removed 2 bases from V and 2 bases from J, with 12 bases in between. Here the CDR3 reads CASSLTYRHQETQYF. CDR3 in DNA: TGTGCCAGCAGCTTAACTTACAGGCATCAAGAGACCCAGTACTTC.

This clonotype appeared a few times. The chain is built from TRBV4-2 and TRBJ2-7, with 10 positions matching TRBD2. V gave up 1 base and J gave up 0 bases; unmatched junction bases: 12. The germline CDR1 and CDR2 sequences are LGHNA and YNFKEQ. The CDR3 loop spans 19 amino acids. The CDR3: CASSQGEVLAGSRSYEQYF. The CDR3 DNA reads as TGTGCCAGCAGCCAAGGGGAGGTACTAGCGGGATCGCGCTCCTACGAGCAGTACTTC.

The chain joins TRBV6-5 to TRBJ2-5; no clear D. The CDR3 has 12 residues. V lost 10 bases, J lost 2 bases, and 11 bases lay in between. Germline loops: CDR1 MNHEY, CDR2 SVGAGI. The CDR3 reads CATRRSQETQYF. The CDR3 coding sequence is TGTGCCACAAGACGGAGTCAAGAGACCCAGTACTTC.

This clonotype was detected many times. J is TRBJ2-3 and V is TRBV29-1, with TRBD1 identical over 8 bases. Germline-derived CDR1 and CDR2 are SQVTM and ANQGSEA. Germline trimming cut 4 bases from V and 0 bases from J; bases unmatched to any gene: 6. The CDR3 has 15 amino acids. The CDR3: CSVVRQGTSTDTQYF. DNA of the CDR3: TGCAGCGTTGTCCGACAGGGGACTAGCACAGATACGCAGTATTTT.

A few counts support this clonotype. The V gene is TRBV6-6, the J gene TRBJ2-5; 7 bases fit TRBD1. Germline V CDR1 and CDR2: MNHNY, SVGAGI (reference sequence). The CDR3 sequence is 14 residues long. V was clipped by 6 bases and J by 1 base; unmatched bases: 5. CDR3 sequence: CASRPQGRQETQYF. CDR3 coding DNA: TGTGCCAGCAGACCACAGGGGCGCCAAGAGACCCAGTACTTC.

The rearrangement uses TRBV28 and TRBJ2-7; D might be TRBD1 (6 bases). Germline lookup yields CDR1 MDHEN and CDR2 SYDVKM. The V end was cut by 4 bases, the J end by 3 bases, with 10 bases between. The CDR3 has 13 amino acids. The CDR3 DNA sequence: TGTGCCAGCAGTTGCGTCAGGGGCTACGAGCAGTACTTC. Its protein product is CASSCVRGYEQYF.

The chain employs TRBV20-1 and TRBJ2-7, with 15 nucleotides matching TRBD2. The CDR3 totals 15 residues. The germline gives CDR1 DFQATT, CDR2 SNEGSKA (reference sequence). The V gene end was trimmed by 3 bases and the J gene end by 4 bases; junction bases not matched to a gene: 4. CDR3 sequence (DNA): TGCAGTGCTAGTAGAGGACTAGCGGGAGGGTACGAGCAGTACTTC. Translated, it gives CSASRGLAGGYEQYF.

This clonotype has at least ten counts. The chain has TRBV7-3 and TRBJ2-3, with D uncertain. CDR3 size: 13 residues. Between the trimmed V and J ends, which lost 8 bases and 3 bases, there was a span of 12 bases. Germline assignment: CDR1 SGHTA and CDR2 FQGTGA. The CDR3 DNA sequence: TGTGCCAGCTCACCGAGTGGAACAGATACGCAGTATTTT. Amino acid sequence: CASSPSGTDTQYF.

This clonotype occurred many times. V is TRBV27 and J is TRBJ2-7; D ambiguous. CDR1 and CDR2 from the germline V gene are MNHEY and SMNVEV (reference sequence). The CDR3 totals 12 residues. The V and J ends lost 3 bases and 3 bases respectively, with 6 bases between them. The CDR3 nucleotides read TGTGCCAGCAGTTTGGCCCACTACGAGCAGTACTTC. Amino acid sequence: CASSLAHYEQYF.

As regards this clonotype: Its ends do not fully match the called genes, so a read error is possible. The V gene is TRBV14, the J gene TRBJ2-4; D call uncertain. The CDR3 covers 16 residues. CDR1 and CDR2 (germline): SGHDN, FVKESK. CDR3 protein: CASSQDRPIAKNTQYF. The CDR3 DNA reads TGCGCCAGCAGCCAAGATCGGCCGATAGCCAAAAACACTCAGTACTTC.

V is TRBV28 and J is TRBJ2-3; 9 bases are shared with TRBD2. The CDR3 is made up of 17 amino acids. The V and J ends lost 4 bases and 6 bases, in that order; junction bases with no gene match: 14. CDR1 is MDHEN and CDR2 is SYDVKM in the germline V gene. The CDR3 sequence is CASSSPGTSPLGDTQYF. The CDR3 DNA sequence: TGTGCCAGCAGTTCCCCCGGGACTAGCCCGTTAGGGGATACGCAGTATTTT.

This clonotype has only a few counts. The gene calls are TRBV14 and TRBJ2-4, with 7 positions matching TRBD2. Germline values: CDR1 SGHDN, CDR2 FVKESK. The junction had 12 bases not matched to a gene; V was cut back by 4 bases and J by 15 bases. The CDR3 contains 13 residues. CDR3 residues: CASSPGSSGLSYF. CDR3 DNA: TGTGCCAGCAGCCCAGGATCTAGCGGCTTATCGTACTTC.

The chain recombines TRBV6-2 or TRBV6-3 with TRBJ2-7, with D perhaps TRBD1 (5 bases). V was pared by 5 bases and J by 1 base, with 18 bases between. The V gene's germline CDR1 is MNHEY and CDR2 SVGEGT. This CDR3 spans 16 amino acids. CDR3: CASSPYRRMGSYEQYF. Here the CDR3 DNA reads TGTGCCAGCAGTCCTTACAGGAGAATGGGGTCCTACGAGCAGTACTTC.

In this sample, this clonotype turned up a few times. V is TRBV7-3 and J is TRBJ2-1, with D tentatively TRBD1 (5 bases). Trimming shortened V by 3 bases and J by 2 bases, and 11 bases separated the two germline ends. Germline CDR1 SGHTA, CDR2 FQGTGA. The CDR3 spans 15 residues. The CDR3, as DNA: TGTGCCAGCAGCTTTAACCGACAGACCTACAATGAGCAGTTCTTC. This gives the protein CASSFNRQTYNEQFF. The complete variable domain, with remaining parts taken from reference TRBV7-3 and TRBJ2-1, reads GAGVSQTPSNKVTEKGKYVELRCDPISGHTALYWYRQSLGQGPEFLIYFQGTGAADDSGLPNDRFFAVRPEGSVSTLKIQRTERGDSAVYLCASSFNRQTYNEQFFGPGTRLTVL.

The rearrangement joins TRBV15 to TRBJ2-6, with D hard to call. The length of the CDR3 is 15 residues. Germline CDR1 and CDR2: LNHNV and YYDKDF (reference sequence). Trimming stripped 1 base from V and 2 bases from J, with 6 bases between. The CDR3 loop is CATSRVDAGANVLTF. The CDR3 DNA is TGTGCCACCAGCAGAGTTGATGCTGGGGCCAACGTCCTGACTTTC.

The chain carries TRBV6-6 and TRBJ1-6, with TRBD1 as a possible D gene (5 bases). This CDR3 comprises 15 residues. Germline loops: CDR1 MNHNY, CDR2 SVGAGI (reference sequence). Trimming took 10 bases from V and 9 from J, leaving 22 bases between them. The CDR3 here is CATTDTQGQGSPLHF. The CDR3, as DNA: TGTGCCACCACGGACACCCAAGGCCAGGGTTCACCCCTCCACTTT.